Following are 11 T cell receptor beta chains from one sample sequenced in a study of blood T cell repertoires in COVID-19 (dated by TCRdb to 2019 to 2021). Libraries were built with the immunoSEQ multiplex PCR assay. TCRdb carries this immuneACCESS record with in-frame sequences only. Its versions omit some clonotypes, under half of them owing to an unresolved V gene in the studies checked, with the rest unexplained. The sample table records roughly 100,000 clones; roughly nine tenths of these occur just once. 1.8% of the sample lies in the top ten. The source material was peripheral blood. The receptors were sampled from a human donor with active COVID-19. The donor label of this sample is uncertain.

The chain carries TRBV5-1 and TRBJ2-2; 8 bases line up with TRBD1. Germline CDR1 and CDR2: SGHRS and YFSETQ. After removal of 6 bases from V and 4 bases from J, the junction contained 17 bases not matched to a gene. This CDR3 comprises 18 residues. The CDR3 spells CASTPSGPGTGRTGELFF. In DNA, the CDR3 is TGCGCCAGCACCCCATCGGGCCCCGGGACAGGCCGCACCGGGGAGCTGTTTTTT.

The chain is built from TRBV7-2 and TRBJ2-3, with D maybe TRBD1 (5 bases). This CDR3 spans 15 amino acids. V was pared by 4 bases and J by 2 bases, with 13 bases between. Germline V gene sequence: CDR1 SGHTA, CDR2 FQGNSA. The CDR3, as DNA: TGTGCCAGCAGCTGGGGCGGAATAACCACAGATACGCAGTATTTT. Amino acids: CASSWGGITTDTQYF.

The chain recombines TRBV7-6 with TRBJ2-7; 16 bases agree with TRBD2. The germline V gene has CDR1 SGHVS and CDR2 FNYEAQ. The length of the CDR3 is 17 residues. The ends lost 5 bases at V and 2 bases at J; junction bases unmatched: 6. The CDR3 nucleotides are TGTGCCAGCAGCACGGGACTAGCGGGGGGGCGACCCTACGAGCAGTACTTC. Its translation is CASSTGLAGGRPYEQYF.

This clone was detected only once. The chain employs TRBV2 and TRBJ2-7; 12 bases map to TRBD1. This CDR3 has 16 residues. V lost 5 bases to trimming and J lost 2 bases; unmatched junction nucleotides: 7. Looked up from germline, CDR1 is SNHLY and CDR2 is FYNNEI. CDR3 nucleotide sequence: TGTGCCAGCAGTCGGGGACAGGGGGCCAACCCCTACGAGCAGTACTTC. It translates to CASSRGQGANPYEQYF.

This chain links TRBV4-2 with TRBJ2-7, with 10 bases fitting TRBD2. The CDR3 covers 15 residues. V dropped 6 bases and J dropped 0; count of bases not matched to a gene: 5. The germline V gene encodes CDR1 LGHNA and CDR2 YNFKEQ. CDR3 in amino acids: CASRQRGGDSYEQYF. CDR3 coding DNA: TGTGCCAGCAGACAGCGGGGGGGAGACTCCTACGAGCAGTACTTC.

This chain connects TRBV19 to TRBJ1-3; unclear D gene. The CDR3 has 11 amino acids. Trimming took 5 bases from V and 10 from J, leaving 9 bases between them. Germline CDR1 is LNHDA and CDR2 is SQIVND (reference sequence). CDR3 region: CASSPGGTIYF. DNA for the CDR3: TGTGCCAGTAGTCCCGGCGGAACCATATATTTT.

The gene calls are TRBV4-2 and TRBJ2-7; D is undetermined. Per germline, CDR1 LGHNA and CDR2 YNFKEQ. The CDR3 is 13 amino acids. V was pared by 1 base and J by 1 base, with 5 bases between. The DNA of the CDR3 is TGTGCCAGCAGCCAAGGGGCTTCCTACGAGCAGTACTTC. It is translated as CASSQGASYEQYF.

The V gene is TRBV19, the J gene TRBJ2-3; 7 bases map to TRBD1. Trimming cost V 5 bases and J 2 bases; bases outside gene matches: 10. Germline assignment: CDR1 LNHDA and CDR2 SQIVND (reference sequence). The CDR3 totals 16 residues. CDR3 DNA: TGTGCCAGTAGTCTCACAGGGGCCCTCTTCACAGATACGCAGTATTTT. This gives the protein CASSLTGALFTDTQYF.

The genes are TRBV6-1 and TRBJ2-7, with unresolved D. Germline values: CDR1 MNHNS, CDR2 SASEGT. The CDR3 totals 15 residues. The V end lost 1 base, the J end lost 1 base, and 11 bases lay between the germline ends. This CDR3 reads CASSEVEDGSYEQYF. CDR3 coding DNA: TGTGCCAGCAGTGAAGTTGAGGATGGGTCCTACGAGCAGTACTTC.

This clone was seen a few times. The V and J genes are TRBV5-1 and TRBJ2-3; D is perhaps TRBD1 (5 bases). Trimming stripped 4 bases from V and 2 bases from J, with 11 bases between. The CDR3 covers 14 residues. Germline lookup yields CDR1 SGHRS and CDR2 YFSETQ. The CDR3 DNA reads as TGCGCCAGCAGCCAGGGCCTGGACACAGATACGCAGTATTTT. Its translation is CASSQGLDTDTQYF.

The gene calls are TRBV3-1 (or the pseudogene TRBV3-2) and TRBJ2-7, with a possible D match to TRBD2 (7 bases). CDR3 size: 16 residues. Germline assignment: CDR1 LGHDT and CDR2 YNNKEL (reference sequence). V shed 4 bases and J shed 3 bases, with 19 bases lying between them. The CDR3 loop is CASSPIRGGVGYEQYF. CDR3 coding DNA: TGTGCCAGCAGCCCCATAAGGGGGGGGGTTGGCTACGAGCAGTACTTC.